This paragraph covers one T cell receptor (beta chain) sequence. Construction of TCR beta libraries relied on iRepertoire HTBI primers and on Arm-PCR targeting CDR3 regions. TCRdb independently ran MiXCR on the multiplex PCR reads; one entry per CDR3 protein. The sample holds approximately 490,000 distinct CDR3 sequences, around 15% seen once. The data belong to a study of regulatory T cells in long-lasting Graves disease. The CDR3 runs to 13 residues. Germline V gene sequence: CDR1 SGHTA, CDR2 FQGNSA. The germline V and J ends were trimmed by 0 bases and 5 bases, with 7 bases remaining between them. The sample's time point: newly diagnosed GD, antithyroid drugs for less than 3 months. PBMCs were the source of the RNA used for TCR sequencing. These data were likewise used in another study, on T cells in Graves' hyperthyroidism and ophthalmopathy. That paper adds: The HTBI primer set served for first-round RT-PCR of the TCR CDR3. The model predicted ophthalmopathy a median roughly 6.3 months before onset.

Here the sequenced sample was peripheral blood mononuclear cells (PBMCs), taken at new diagnosis, from a patient treated with antithyroid drugs. The chain couples TRBV7-2 to TRBJ2-5; D remains unclear. The sequence came from a man between 40 and 49 years old with Graves disease. CDR3 bases: TGTGCCAGCAGCTTAGCTCGCTTGGAGACCCAGTACTTC. Amino acid sequence: CASSLARLETQYF.